This note documents a single TCR beta chain sequence. Antigen unknown. J gave up 3 bases and V 0 bases, and 2 bases lay outside the gene matches. The CDR3 is 16 amino acids. Germline CDR1 is MNHEY and CDR2 is SMNVEV (reference sequence). TCRdb's table, derived via immunoSEQ multiplex PCR, lists solely in-frame clones and lacks some. The sample gives 4,900 or so clones, approximately 46% of which show up once; 83% is in the top ten. Kept together in coculture, the mixed lymphocyte reaction cells spent 6 days at 37°C. The source of the sample is a study of siplizumab effects on memory and regulatory T cells. Study-level information: Run as pairs, the mixed lymphocyte reactions received siplizumab at roughly 1 ug/mL or no drug. Findings and limits, study-wide: Left unconfirmed was the suppressive function of proliferating Tregs from siplizumab cultures. Of the proliferating CD4+ or CD8+ clones, roughly 75-96% lacked a naive or memory phenotype that could be assigned.

The clonotype originates from a human donor in good health; the cells came from an allogeneic mixed lymphocyte reaction. Some clones in this sample may be carry-over from other donors' samples. The V and J genes are TRBV27 and TRBJ2-7; 13 nucleotides align to TRBD2. The specimen sequenced was CFSE-low (dividing) CD8+ T cells sorted from an allogeneic mixed lymphocyte reaction. The CDR3 is CASSLSGTSGIYEQYF. Here the CDR3 DNA reads TGTGCCAGCAGTTTATCTGGGACTAGCGGGATCTACGAGCAGTACTTC.